One T cell receptor (beta chain) is described in this entry. The data stem from a study of blood T cell repertoires in COVID-19. There are 17 residues in the CDR3. The J segment lost 3 bases and the V segment lost 3 bases, leaving 12 bases of the junction unmatched. Germline assignment: CDR1 SGHVS and CDR2 FQNEAQ. Original handling: Estimation of nucleated cell counts was performed using reference gene primer amplification. Measured with immunoSEQ multiplex PCR; TCRdb has only the in-frame clones, and not every one. Clonal size and the V and J genes are those of that table, whereas D and trimming came from the DNA. The table lists roughly 300,000 clones, roughly nine tenths of them singletons, with roughly 1% in the top ten.

The sequenced material came from PBMCs or T cells enriched from blood (not recorded which). The genes are TRBV7-8 and TRBJ2-7; 9 positions agree with TRBD1. The TCR originated in a woman in her twenties or thirties who had recovered from COVID-19. CDR3 bases: TGTGCCAGCAGCTTGGGGGTACCGGGACAGGGTGTCTACGAGCAGTACTTC. Amino acid sequence: CASSLGVPGQGVYEQYF.